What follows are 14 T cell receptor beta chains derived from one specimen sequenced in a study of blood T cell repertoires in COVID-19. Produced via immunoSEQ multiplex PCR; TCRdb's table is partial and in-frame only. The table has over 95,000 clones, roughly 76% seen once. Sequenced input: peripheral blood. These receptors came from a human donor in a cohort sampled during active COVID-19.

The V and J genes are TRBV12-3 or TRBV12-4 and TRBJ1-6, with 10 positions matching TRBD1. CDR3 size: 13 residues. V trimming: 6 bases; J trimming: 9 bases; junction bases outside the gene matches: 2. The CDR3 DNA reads TGTGCCAGCAGCGGACAGGGGGTTTCACCCCTCCACTTT. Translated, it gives CASSGQGVSPLHF.

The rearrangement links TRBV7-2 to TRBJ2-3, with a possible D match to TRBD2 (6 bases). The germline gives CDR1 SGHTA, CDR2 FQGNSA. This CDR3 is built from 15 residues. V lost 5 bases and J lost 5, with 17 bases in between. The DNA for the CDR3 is TGTGCCAGCAGCCCCGGACTATCGATGGGAGATACGCAGTATTTT. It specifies CASSPGLSMGDTQYF.

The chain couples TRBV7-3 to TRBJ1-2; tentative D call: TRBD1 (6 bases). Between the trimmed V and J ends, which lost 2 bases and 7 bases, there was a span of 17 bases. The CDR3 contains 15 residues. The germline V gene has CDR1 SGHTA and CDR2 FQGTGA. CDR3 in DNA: TGTGCCAGCAGCTTATCTGGGGGCAGAGGGGTTGGCTACACCTTC. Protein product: CASSLSGGRGVGYTF.

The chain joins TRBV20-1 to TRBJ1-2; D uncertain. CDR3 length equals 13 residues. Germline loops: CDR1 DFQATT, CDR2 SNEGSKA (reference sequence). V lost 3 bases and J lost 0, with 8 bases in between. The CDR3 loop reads CSASRAPNYGYTF. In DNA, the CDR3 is TGCAGTGCTAGTCGCGCCCCTAACTATGGCTACACCTTC.

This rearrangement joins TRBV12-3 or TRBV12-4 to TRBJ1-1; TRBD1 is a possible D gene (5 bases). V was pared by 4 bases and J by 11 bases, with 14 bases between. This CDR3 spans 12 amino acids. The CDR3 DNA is TGTGCCAGCAGTTCCGCAGGGTCTAGGGCTTTCTTT. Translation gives CASSSAGSRAFF.

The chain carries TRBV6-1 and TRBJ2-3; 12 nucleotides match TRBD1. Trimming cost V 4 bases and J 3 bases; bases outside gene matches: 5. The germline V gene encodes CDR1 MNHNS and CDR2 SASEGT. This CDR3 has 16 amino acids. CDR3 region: CASSGRDRGQTDTQYF. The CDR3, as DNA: TGTGCCAGCAGTGGCCGGGACAGGGGGCAGACAGATACGCAGTATTTT.

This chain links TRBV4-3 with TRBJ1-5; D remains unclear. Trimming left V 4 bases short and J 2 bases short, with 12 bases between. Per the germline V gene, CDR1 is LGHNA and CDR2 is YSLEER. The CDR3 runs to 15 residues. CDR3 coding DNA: TGCGCCAGCAGCCCCCGTGCGGGCGGCAATCAGCCCCAGCATTTT. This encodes CASSPRAGGNQPQHF.

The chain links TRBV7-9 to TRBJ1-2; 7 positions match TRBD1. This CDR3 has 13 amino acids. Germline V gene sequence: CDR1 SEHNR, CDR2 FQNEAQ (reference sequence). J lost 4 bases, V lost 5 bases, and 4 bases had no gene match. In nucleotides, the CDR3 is TGTGCCAGCAGCGCGACAGGGAGCTATGGCTACACCTTC. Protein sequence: CASSATGSYGYTF.

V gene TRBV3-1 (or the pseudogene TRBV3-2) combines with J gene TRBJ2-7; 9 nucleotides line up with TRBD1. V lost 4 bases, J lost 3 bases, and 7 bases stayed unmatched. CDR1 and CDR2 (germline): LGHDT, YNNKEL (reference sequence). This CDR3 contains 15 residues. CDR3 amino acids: CASSLGAGQGYEQYF. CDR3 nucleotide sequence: TGTGCCAGCAGCCTCGGAGCGGGACAGGGCTACGAGCAGTACTTC.

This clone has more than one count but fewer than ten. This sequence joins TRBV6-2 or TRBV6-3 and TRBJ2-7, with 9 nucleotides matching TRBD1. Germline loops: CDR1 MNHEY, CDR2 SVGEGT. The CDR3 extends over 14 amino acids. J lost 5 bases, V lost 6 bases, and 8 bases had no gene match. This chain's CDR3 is CASSTLQGANEQYF. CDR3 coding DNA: TGTGCCAGCAGCACATTACAGGGGGCGAACGAGCAGTACTTC.

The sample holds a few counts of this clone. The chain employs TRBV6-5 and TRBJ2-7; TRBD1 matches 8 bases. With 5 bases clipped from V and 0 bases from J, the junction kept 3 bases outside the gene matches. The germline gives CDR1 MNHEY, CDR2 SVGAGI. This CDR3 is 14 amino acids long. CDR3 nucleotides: TGTGCCAGCAGTCGGGACAGGTCCTCCTACGAGCAGTACTTC. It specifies CASSRDRSSYEQYF.

CDR3 bases: TGTGCCAGCAGTTCCCCCCGGAGACTAGCGGGAGTCGATGAGCAGTTCTTC. Its protein is CASSSPRRLAGVDEQFF. The chain combines TRBV28 with TRBJ2-1; 12 bases agree with TRBD2. Per germline, CDR1 MDHEN and CDR2 SYDVKM. J lost 8 bases, V lost 4 bases, and 12 bases had no gene match. The CDR3 length is 17 residues.

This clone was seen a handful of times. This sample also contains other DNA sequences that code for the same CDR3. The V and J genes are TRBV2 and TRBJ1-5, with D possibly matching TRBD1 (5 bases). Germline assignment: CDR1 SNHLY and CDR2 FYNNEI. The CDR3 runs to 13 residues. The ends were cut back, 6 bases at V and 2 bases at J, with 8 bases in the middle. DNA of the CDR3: TGTGCCAGCAGGGAGACAGGCAATCAGCCCCAGCATTTT. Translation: CASRETGNQPQHF.

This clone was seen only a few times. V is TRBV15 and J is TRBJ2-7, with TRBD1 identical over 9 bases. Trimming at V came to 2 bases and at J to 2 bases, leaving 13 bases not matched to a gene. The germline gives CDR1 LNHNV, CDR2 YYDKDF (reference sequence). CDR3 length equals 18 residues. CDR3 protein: CATSRPVAGTGRPYEQYF. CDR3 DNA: TGTGCCACCAGCAGACCAGTAGCTGGGACAGGGCGCCCCTACGAGCAGTACTTC.